Shown below are 20 T cell receptor beta chains from a single sample sequenced in a study of blood T cells in healthy people across ages (dated by TCRdb to between 2014 and 2016). Library prep was done by 5' RACE. This sample was sequenced with an Illumina HiSeq 2500. A second PCR of about 6 to 11 cycles was performed with a sample-barcoded 5' primer and a J-beta primer mix. TCRdb itself trimmed the public reads at Q25 with fastp, ran MiXCR and retained productive beta chains. Each CDR3 protein appears once, grouped with its most common genes and DNA. Within this sample are roughly 730,000 distinct CDR3 sequences, with 56% of them counted one time only. The ten largest clones represent roughly 25% of the sample. The sample was blood. The origin of the receptors is a man aged 35-49 years in good health.

J is TRBJ2-5 and V is TRBV5-6; 10 bases fit TRBD1. The J call may be faulty, since TRBJ2-4 better matches the DNA end. Germline CDR1 is SGHDT and CDR2 is YYEEEE. This CDR3 spans 14 amino acids. CDR3 loop: CASSLAGQGIIQYF. The DNA of the CDR3 is TGTGCCAGCAGCTTGGCGGGACAGGGGATCATTCAGTACTTC.

This clonotype has more than one count but fewer than ten. The V call is TRBV20-1, the J call TRBJ1-5; D perhaps matches TRBD1 (5 bases). V lost 3 bases and J lost 7, with 13 bases in between. The CDR3 runs 13 residues. CDR1 DFQATT and CDR2 SNEGSKA come from the germline V gene (reference sequence). CDR3 loop: CSASGADDQPQHF. The CDR3 region has the DNA TGCAGTGCTAGCGGGGCGGACGACCAGCCCCAGCATTTT.

The chain couples TRBV7-2 to TRBJ2-7; D is uncertain. The CDR3 loop spans 11 amino acids. With 6 bases removed from V and 6 bases from J, the gap between germline ends came to 9 bases. The germline V gene encodes CDR1 SGHTA and CDR2 FQGNSA. The DNA of the CDR3 is TGTGCCAGCAGACCTCTCTGCGAGCAGTACTTC. Its translation is CASRPLCEQYF.

This chain uses TRBV7-3 with TRBJ1-3, with D tentatively TRBD1 (5 bases). CDR3 length: 15 amino acids. Between the trimmed V and J ends, which lost 1 base and 0 bases, there was a span of 7 bases. Looked up from germline, CDR1 is SGHTA and CDR2 is FQGTGA. The CDR3 nucleotides are TGTGCCAGCAGCTTAAGCGGGGGCTCTGGAAACACCATATATTTT. Translating gives CASSLSGGSGNTIYF.

The chain links TRBV28 to TRBJ1-2, with TRBD1 matching 9 bases. This CDR3 is 13 amino acids long. V was pared by 8 bases and J by 7 bases, with 8 bases of the junction left unmatched. CDR1 is MDHEN, CDR2 SYDVKM, per germline. The CDR3 DNA reads TGTGCCAGCCTCGGACAGGGGTCTTTTGGCTACACCTTC. Its protein is CASLGQGSFGYTF.

The J gene is TRBJ2-7, the V gene TRBV5-1; 8 bases line up with TRBD2. The CDR3 runs to 18 residues. Germline V CDR1 and CDR2: SGHRS, YFSETQ. V was pared by 4 bases and J by 5 bases, with 20 bases of the junction left unmatched. CDR3 region: CASSPRTAGTRKLHEQYF. CDR3 nucleotides: TGCGCCAGCAGCCCCCGGACAGCCGGGACTAGAAAACTCCACGAGCAGTACTTC.

This chain links TRBV12-3 or TRBV12-4 with TRBJ2-5; 14 bases map to TRBD2. With V trimmed by 6 bases and J by 11 bases, 5 bases remained unmatched. The CDR3 has 13 amino acids. The CDR3, as DNA: TGTGCCAGCAGATCGACTAGCGGGGGGGAGCAGTACTTC. It codes for CASRSTSGGEQYF.

Only one count was recorded for this clonotype. In DNA, the CDR3 is TGTGCCAGCAGCCAAGTGAGCGACCCACGAGAGACCCAGTACTTC. Its translation: CASSQVSDPRETQYF. The chain has TRBV3-1 and TRBJ2-7; D gene unclear. The J call is in doubt because the DNA end fits TRBJ2-5 better. The CDR3 runs to 15 residues. The germline gives CDR1 LGHDT, CDR2 YNNKEL (reference sequence).

The chain uses TRBV7-8 and TRBJ1-1; D remains unclear. This CDR3 spans 14 amino acids. The V gene lost 2 bases and the J gene lost 6 bases, with 13 bases spanning the gap. Germline V gene data show CDR1 as SGHVS and CDR2 as FQNEAQ. CDR3 residues: CASSLRVGSPEAFF. The DNA of the CDR3 is TGTGCCAGCAGCTTAAGGGTCGGGAGTCCTGAAGCTTTCTTT.

The V and J genes are TRBV27 and TRBJ1-1; D is unresolved. CDR3 length: 14 residues. Germline lookup yields CDR1 MNHEY and CDR2 SMNVEV (reference sequence). V lost 6 bases to trimming and J lost 1 base, with 12 bases between them. The CDR3 reads CASSPGSANTEAFF. The DNA for the CDR3 is TGTGCCAGCAGCCCGGGGAGTGCGAACACTGAAGCTTTCTTT.

In its sample, this clonotype was seen a few times. The chain couples TRBV28 to TRBJ2-7; 7 bases map to TRBD1. The CDR3 totals 14 residues. V gave up 8 bases and J gave up 7 bases; unmatched junction bases: 14. Germline V gene sequence: CDR1 MDHEN, CDR2 SYDVKM. The CDR3 bases are TGTGCCAGCCCTCCCTCCGGGACAGCTACTGAGCAGTACTTC. Protein: CASPPSGTATEQYF.

This clonotype was counted between two and nine times. The gene calls are TRBV20-1 and TRBJ2-5, with 10 positions matching TRBD2. This CDR3 is 15 amino acids long. V shed 3 bases, J shed 4 bases, and the junction held 8 bases outside the gene matches. The germline V gene encodes CDR1 DFQATT and CDR2 SNEGSKA (reference sequence). The CDR3 bases are TGCAGTGCTAGGGGAACGGGACTAGCGACAGAGACCCAGTACTTC. Its protein is CSARGTGLATETQYF.

This clonotype was seen only a few times. The chain uses TRBV4-3 and TRBJ2-1; unclear D gene. Germline CDR1 reads LGHNA; CDR2 reads YSLEER. V shed 4 bases and J shed 5 bases, with 9 bases lying between them. CDR3 length: 13 residues. The CDR3 DNA is TGCGCCAGCAGCCGTCTCCTTGACAATGAGCAGTTCTTC. Its protein is CASSRLLDNEQFF.

The V gene is TRBV21-1, the J gene TRBJ2-1; TRBD1 is the table's D call, not checked against the DNA. TRBV21-1 is reported as a pseudogene. The CDR3 is 17 amino acids. CDR3 in amino acids: CASSKGAGQGKGNEQFF. DNA for the CDR3: TGTGCCAGCAGCAAAGGGGCCGGACAGGGGAAGGGCAATGAGCAGTTCTTC.

The rearrangement links TRBV7-6 to TRBJ2-1, with 7 bases aligning to TRBD2. After removal of 8 bases from V and 4 bases from J, the junction contained 17 bases not matched to a gene. The CDR3 is made up of 17 amino acids. CDR1 and CDR2 (germline): SGHVS, FNYEAQ. CDR3 in amino acids: CASDLGRWAGDYNEQFF. The CDR3, as DNA: TGTGCCAGCGACCTAGGGCGCTGGGCGGGAGATTACAATGAGCAGTTCTTC. The variable domain in full, completed from reference TRBV7-6 and TRBJ2-1, reads GAGVSQSPRYKVTKRGQDVALRCDPISGHVSLYWYRQALGQGPEFLTYFNYEAQQDKSGLPNDRFSAERPEGSISTLTIQRTEQRDSAMYRCASDLGRWAGDYNEQFFGPGTRLTVL.

The CDR3 DNA sequence: TGTGCCAGCAGTACCGAAGGGGGGGCGGACTATACAGATACGCAGTATTTT. As protein: CASSTEGGADYTDTQYF. The rearrangement joins TRBV27 to TRBJ2-3; D possibly corresponds to TRBD2 (7 bases). Trimming cost V 5 bases and J 3 bases, with 21 bases left between them. The CDR3 has 17 residues. Germline lookup yields CDR1 MNHEY and CDR2 SMNVEV (reference sequence).

This clonotype occurred a few times. The chain combines TRBV15 with TRBJ2-5; TRBD1 might be the D (6 bases). Germline-derived CDR1 and CDR2 are LNHNV and YYDKDF (reference sequence). This CDR3 spans 15 amino acids. Trimming stripped 0 bases from V and 4 bases from J, with 12 bases between. The CDR3, as DNA: TGTGCCACCAGCAGAGATCATTGGGGGCGAGAGACCCAGTACTTC. Encoded protein: CATSRDHWGRETQYF.

The V call is TRBV6-5, the J call TRBJ2-2; no firm D call. V shed 6 bases and J shed 0 bases, with 11 bases lying between them. CDR1 is MNHEY and CDR2 is SVGAGI in the germline V gene. The CDR3 has 15 amino acids. The CDR3 loop reads CASSLGRTNTGELFF. CDR3 bases: TGTGCCAGCAGCCTCGGACGGACGAACACCGGGGAGCTGTTTTTT.

The chain employs TRBV20-1 and TRBJ2-1; 15 nucleotides agree with TRBD2. The germline V gene encodes CDR1 DFQATT and CDR2 SNEGSKA (reference sequence). The CDR3 contains 21 residues. With 3 bases clipped from V and 0 bases from J, the junction kept 15 bases outside the gene matches. The CDR3 nucleotides are TGCAGTGCTAGGGGGTCCGGGACTAGCGGGAGGATACAGAACTCCTACAATGAGCAGTTCTTC. This sequence encodes CSARGSGTSGRIQNSYNEQFF.

This chain links TRBV5-1 with TRBJ2-1; 8 bases map to TRBD2. Near its end, the DNA agrees better with TRBJ2-7, so the J call may be wrong. The CDR3 contains 18 residues. The germline V gene has CDR1 SGHRS and CDR2 YFSETQ. The CDR3 coding sequence is TGCGCCAGCAGCTTGGGACTAGCGACAAGCGCGATCTACAATGAGCAGTACTTC. Protein sequence: CASSLGLATSAIYNEQYF.